The clone carrying this TCR beta chain was picked up one time. Investigators spread the genomic DNA of each subset evenly over several immunoSEQ plates. Only in-frame clones appear in the TCRdb table, and some are missing; sequencing was by immunoSEQ multiplex PCR. The sample includes over a million clones, roughly 74% of them seen just once. The data derive from a study of shared clonotypes between healthy human individuals. Participating donors were healthy, HIV-negative adults free of recent acute infections or vaccinations. Germline assignment: CDR1 SGHRS and CDR2 YFSETQ. Trimming removed 3 bases from V and 0 bases from J, with 10 bases in between. The CDR3 loop spans 15 amino acids.

V gene TRBV5-1 combines with J gene TRBJ2-4; D is unclear. The source material was memory CD4+ T cells from PBMCs. Stated subset: CD45RA-negative fraction. The receptor's source is a young man in good health. Some clones in this sample may be carry-over from other donors' samples. CDR3 in DNA: TGCGCCAGCAGCTCGGGCCTCTTAGCCAAAAACATTCAGTACTTC. Residues: CASSSGLLAKNIQYF.